This TCR beta chain was retrieved from a study of identical twins. From germline, CDR1 is SQVTM and CDR2 ANQGSEA. J lost 8 bases, V lost 0 bases, and 22 bases had no gene match. This CDR3 comprises 20 residues. TCRdb reanalysed the 5' RACE reads using MiXCR and keeps one entry per CDR3 protein. The sample lists about 390,000 distinct CDR3 sequences, 9% occurring once. Of note for this clonotype: No antigen is known for it.

The study's findings and limits: Insertion counts were lower in abundant cord blood beta clonotypes, a trend that memory repertoires did not show.

Sequenced material: naive T cells sorted from blood. The clonotype originates from a woman in her forties or fifties in good health. The rearrangement uses TRBV29-1 and TRBJ2-1, with TRBD2 matching 10 bases. This CDR3 reads CSVEEVGEASGRFLVYEQFF. CDR3 nucleotides: TGCAGCGTTGAAGAAGTGGGGGAGGCTAGCGGGAGATTTTTGGTGTATGAGCAGTTCTTC.